This T cell receptor beta chain is from a study of OX40 agonist ivuxolimab in advanced cancers. Some background on the complete study: The costimulatory receptor OX40 (CD134) was targeted by ivuxolimab, a fully human IgG2 agonistic monoclonal antibody. Intravenous ivuxolimab was administered to patients every 2 weeks at six dose levels: 0.01, 0.1, 0.3, 1.5, 3 and 10 mg/kg. Among the 52 dose-escalation patients, some 19 had hepatocellular carcinoma, 15 or so melanoma, 9 renal cell carcinoma and 9 head and neck cancer. A male proportion of about 79% and a mean age of around 60 years, ranging from 23 to 79, were recorded for the dose-escalation cohort. Patients were allowed to have had prior anti-PD-1, anti-PD-L1 or anti-CTLA-4 therapy, and 30% to 40% of the dose-escalation patients had been treated with checkpoint inhibitors. Partial responses occurred in three dose-escalation patients, of whom one had hepatocellular carcinoma and two had cutaneous melanoma. The point of sequencing TCRbeta in the periphery was to test whether ivuxolimab changed TCR sequence diversity and drove clonal T-cell expansion. The paper describes the monotherapy dose-escalation part (N of about 47 patients) of the phase I trial of ivuxolimab. The full study reports these points: Low levels of normalized T-cell clonal expansion were also seen in some patients who did not respond. Clonal expansion of both CD4+ and CD8+ blood T cells was observed from baseline to week 6 at doses 0.1 to 3.0 mg/kg. The antigen specificity of the clonally expanded peripheral T cells was not determined. On average, CD8+ T cells showed more expanded clones than CD4+ T cells after ivuxolimab. Partial responders in the 0.1-3.0 mg/kg groups had among the lowest normalized peripheral clonal expansion, especially among CD8+ T cells.

Genomic DNA was extracted from sorted cells for sequencing of the TCRbeta CDR3 region. The immunoSEQ Assay was used for sequencing of TCRbeta CDR3 regions. TCRdb provides this immuneACCESS table in a form limited to in-frame rearrangements. Some clones are lacking; in checked studies, under half of them reflect an unresolved V gene, and why the rest are absent is not known. Within this sample are fewer than 90,000 clones, with about 91% of them counted one time only. Of the sample, roughly 2.4% is held by the ten largest clones. Notes on this clone: It lacks a known antigen. Within one base of it there is no much larger clone, and no base qualities were kept.

From the cysteine up to the phenylalanine, the CDR3 has a length of 14 residues. Only the CDR3 region is kept as DNA, spanning 42 bases read in frame from base 1. The germline ends are 13 bases apart after V is trimmed by 5 bases and J by 2 bases. Via the germline V gene, CDR1 is SNHLY and CDR2 FYNNEI. Patients with autoimmune disease history or receiving systemic immunosuppression were excluded from the trial. In every dose cohort, peripheral blood was drawn for TCR sequencing at baseline, cycle 4 day 1, and cycle 7 day 1. The samples were drawn from a first-in-human, open-label, multicenter phase I dose-escalation trial of ivuxolimab. Adults with locally advanced or metastatic melanoma, renal cell carcinoma, hepatocellular carcinoma or head and neck squamous cell carcinoma were enrolled in the trial. Before TCR sequencing, CD4+ and CD8+ T cells were separately sorted from peripheral blood.

The material sequenced was CD4+ or CD8+ T cells sorted from blood, taken in a trial of the OX40 agonist ivuxolimab. The receptor comes from an adult with an advanced solid tumor such as melanoma, head and neck, liver or kidney cancer. This receptor chain uses TRBV2 and TRBJ2-7; the D match is possibly TRBD1 or TRBD2, with 5 bases aligned in each. The CDR3 has the sequence CASSRTRGPYEQYF. The DNA sequence follows: TGTGCCAGCAGTCGGACTCGGGGCCCCTACGAGCAGTACTTC.